This is a list of T cell receptor beta chains from one sample in a study of regulatory T cells in long-lasting Graves disease. TCRdb reanalysed the multiplex PCR reads using MiXCR and keeps one entry per CDR3 protein. In the table there are about 530,000 distinct CDR3 sequences, about 16% of which are singletons. This sample was shared with a second study, whose subject was T cells in Graves' hyperthyroidism and ophthalmopathy.

This material consisted of peripheral blood mononuclear cells (PBMCs), taken at new diagnosis, from a patient treated with antithyroid drugs. These receptors were obtained from a middle-aged woman with Graves disease. Each CDR3 is given without its conserved first and last residue. Fields, in order: V gene, CDR3 protein.

V: TRBV10-2
CDR3: ATARTQLNTEAF

V: TRBV5-1
CDR3: ASSSNPGGLNSPLH

V: TRBV5-1
CDR3: ASSLSGTANTGELF

V: TRBV5-1
CDR3: ASSWPAGGELF

V: TRBV7-3
CDR3: ASSLSGPARGLPFGVMNTEAF

V: TRBV20-1
CDR3: SARKGTDSNQPQH

V: TRBV24-1
CDR3: ATSDWSGGIYNEQF

V: TRBV6-1
CDR3: ASSLSRGADYVSYT

V: TRBV7-9
CDR3: ASSLWSSTYNEQY

V: TRBV20-1
CDR3: SAKLGGHEKLF

V: TRBV7-9
CDR3: ASSLGGGLAF

V: TRBV20-1
CDR3: SARERQTMNTEAF

V: TRBV20-1
CDR3: SAPSGQGKNIQY

V: TRBV20-1
CDR3: SARTPLAGGPDPETQY

V: TRBV6-9
CDR3: ASSYSWGGGNEQF

V: TRBV2
CDR3: ASSLEGGQGYTEAF

V: TRBV5-4
CDR3: ASSPEDRGLPGANVLT

V: TRBV5-1
CDR3: ASSLGEGAPQPQH

V: TRBV5-1
CDR3: ASLPAGTESVGELF

V: TRBV12-3/TRBV12-4
CDR3: ASSLGGTSGTDTQY

V: TRBV10-3
CDR3: AISGLAGDTDTQY

V: TRBV2
CDR3: ASSRTFYYGYT

V: TRBV4-1
CDR3: ASSIWGGDTNEQF

V: TRBV20-1
CDR3: SARAEGRTEAF

V: TRBV5-1
CDR3: ASSGGGAMYEQY

V: TRBV3-1
CDR3: ASSIRLQGGELF

V: TRBV2
CDR3: ASTDGQTNYEQY

V: TRBV10-3
CDR3: AIRAGGRSDTQY

V: TRBV7-8
CDR3: ASSLGTSGMNTEAF

V: TRBV4-1
CDR3: ASSREGLPSTDTQY

V: TRBV12-5
CDR3: ASGWGPSYGYT

V: TRBV7-2
CDR3: ASSLTSRGTYEQY

V: TRBV11-3
CDR3: ASSTGTGSGELF

V: TRBV20-1
CDR3: SAREARGQETQY

V: TRBV19
CDR3: ASSRQGGPFQEAF

V: TRBV12-3/TRBV12-4
CDR3: ASRRSNSPLH

V: TRBV7-6
CDR3: ASSLRGWYHEQY

V: TRBV30
CDR3: AWSSGLQATDTQY

V: TRBV20-1
CDR3: SAVPRGMGGNTIY

V: TRBV20-1
CDR3: SATGSSNEKLF

V: TRBV12-3/TRBV12-4
CDR3: ASSRQGGDTQY